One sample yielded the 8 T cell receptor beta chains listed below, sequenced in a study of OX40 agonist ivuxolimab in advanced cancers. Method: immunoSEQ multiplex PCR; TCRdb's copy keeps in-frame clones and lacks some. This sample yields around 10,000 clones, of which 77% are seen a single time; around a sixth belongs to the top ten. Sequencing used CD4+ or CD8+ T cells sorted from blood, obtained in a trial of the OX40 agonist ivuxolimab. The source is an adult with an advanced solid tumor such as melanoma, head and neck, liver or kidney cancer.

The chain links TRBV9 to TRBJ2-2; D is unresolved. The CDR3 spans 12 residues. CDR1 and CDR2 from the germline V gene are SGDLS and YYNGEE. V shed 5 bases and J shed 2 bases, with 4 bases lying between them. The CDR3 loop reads CASRGNTGELFF. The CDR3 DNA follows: TGTGCCAGCAGGGGCAACACCGGGGAGCTGTTTTTT.

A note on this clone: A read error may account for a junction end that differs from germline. DNA of the CDR3: TGCGCCAGCAGCGAGTCCTATGGCTACACCTTC. This encodes CASSESYGYTF. The chain combines TRBV10-1 with TRBJ1-2; D remains unclear. Germline V gene data show CDR1 as WNHNN and CDR2 as SYGVQD (reference sequence). This CDR3 is built from 11 residues.

Written as DNA, the CDR3 is TGTGCCAGCAGCTTAATCCCGGGAGCGGAGCTGTTTTTT. Protein product: CASSLIPGAELFF. The chain is built from TRBV11-3 and TRBJ2-2; TRBD2 is a possible D gene (6 bases). The CDR3 contains 13 residues. V lost 2 bases and J 10 bases, leaving 11 bases between the germline ends. Germline V gene sequence: CDR1 SGHNT, CDR2 YENEEA.

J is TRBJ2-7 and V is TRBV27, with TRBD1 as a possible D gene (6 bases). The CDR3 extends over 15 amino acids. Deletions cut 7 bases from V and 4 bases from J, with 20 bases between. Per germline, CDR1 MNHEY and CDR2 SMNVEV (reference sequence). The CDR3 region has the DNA TGTGCCAGCAAAGCCTCCGGGACACCTTATTACGAGCAGTACTTC. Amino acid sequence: CASKASGTPYYEQYF.

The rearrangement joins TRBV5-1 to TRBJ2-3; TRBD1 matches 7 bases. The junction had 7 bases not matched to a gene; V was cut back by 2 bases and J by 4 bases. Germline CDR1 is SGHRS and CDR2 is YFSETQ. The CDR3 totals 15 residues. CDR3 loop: CASSFRDRTADTQYF. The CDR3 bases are TGCGCCAGCAGCTTCCGGGACAGAACCGCAGATACGCAGTATTTT.

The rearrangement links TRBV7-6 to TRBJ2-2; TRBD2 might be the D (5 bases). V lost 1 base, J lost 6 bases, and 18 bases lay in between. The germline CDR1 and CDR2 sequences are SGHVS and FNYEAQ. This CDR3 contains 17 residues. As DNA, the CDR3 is TGTGCCAGCAGCTTAGAAGTTGGAGGCCCCCGCTCCGGGGAGCTGTTTTTT. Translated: CASSLEVGGPRSGELFF. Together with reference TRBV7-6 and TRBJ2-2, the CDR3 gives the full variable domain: GAGVSQSPRYKVTKRGQDVALRCDPISGHVSLYWYRQALGQGPEFLTYFNYEAQQDKSGLPNDRFSAERPEGSISTLTIQRTEQRDSAMYRCASSLEVGGPRSGELFFGEGSRLTVL.

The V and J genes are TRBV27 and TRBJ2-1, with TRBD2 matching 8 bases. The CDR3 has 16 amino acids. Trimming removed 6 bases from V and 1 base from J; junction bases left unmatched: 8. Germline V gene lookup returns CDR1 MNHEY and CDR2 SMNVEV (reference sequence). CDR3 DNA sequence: TGTGCCAGCAGCGAGGGAGTAGCGGGGTCCTACAATGAGCAGTTCTTC. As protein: CASSEGVAGSYNEQFF.

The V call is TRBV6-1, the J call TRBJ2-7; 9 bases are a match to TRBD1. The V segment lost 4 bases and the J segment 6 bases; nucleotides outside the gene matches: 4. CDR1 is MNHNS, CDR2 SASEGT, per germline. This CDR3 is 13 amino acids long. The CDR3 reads CASSVGQGAEQYF. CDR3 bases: TGTGCCAGCAGTGTGGGACAGGGTGCCGAGCAGTACTTC.